This TCR beta chain is from a study of shared clonotypes between healthy human individuals. Study in general: In total, the donors were two women and a few men aged 18 to 49. CD4 naive and CD4 memory each took three plates per donor, while CD8 naive took two and CD8 memory one. The study, taken as a whole, reports: Non-shared clonotypes displayed generation probabilities falling below those of clonotypes present in all four donors. Sampling was confined to blood; repertoires within tissues likely differ.

Germline values: CDR1 MNHEY, CDR2 SMNVEV (reference sequence). The CDR3 sequence is 13 residues long. The V end lost 5 bases, the J end lost 4 bases, and 11 bases lay between the germline ends. Of note for this clone: Its antigen is as yet unknown.

TCRdb's copy holds only in-frame clones and misses some; the assay was immunoSEQ multiplex PCR. The sample shows about 680,000 clones, 90% to 95% of them seen only once. The naive CD8 subset, CD45RO-negative cells positively selected for CCR7, excluded terminally differentiated effector memory CD45RA+ cells. V gene TRBV27 combines with J gene TRBJ1-1, with D tentatively TRBD1 (5 bases). This sequence was found in a man aged 25 to 40 in good health. Source material: naive CD8+ T cells sorted from blood. CDR3 in DNA: TGTGCCAGCAGTCCCGGGGGAACCACTGAAGCTTTCTTT. It is translated as CASSPGGTTEAFF.